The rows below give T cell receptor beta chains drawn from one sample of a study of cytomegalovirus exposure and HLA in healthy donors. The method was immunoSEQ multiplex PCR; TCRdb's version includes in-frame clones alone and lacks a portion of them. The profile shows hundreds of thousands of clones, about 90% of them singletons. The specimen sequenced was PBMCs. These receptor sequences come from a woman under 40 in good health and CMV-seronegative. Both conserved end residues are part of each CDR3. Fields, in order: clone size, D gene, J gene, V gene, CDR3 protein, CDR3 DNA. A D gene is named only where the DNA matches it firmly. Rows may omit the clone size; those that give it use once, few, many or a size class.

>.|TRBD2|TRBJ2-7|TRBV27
CASMARSGMAYEQYF
TGTGCCAGCATGGCCCGAAGCGGGATGGCCTACGAGCAGTACTTC
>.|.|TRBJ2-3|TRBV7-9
CASSLGRHSTDTQYF
TGTGCCAGCAGCTTAGGCCGGCATAGCACAGATACGCAGTATTTT
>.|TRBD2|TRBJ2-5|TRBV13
CASSEGLAVQETQYF
TGTGCCAGCAGCGAAGGACTAGCGGTCCAAGAGACCCAGTACTTC
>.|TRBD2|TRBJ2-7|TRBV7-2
CASSKTSGSPFEQYF
TGTGCCAGCAGCAAGACTAGCGGGAGCCCCTTCGAGCAGTACTTC
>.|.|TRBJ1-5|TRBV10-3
CAISQGNDNQPQHF
TGTGCCATCAGTCAGGGGAACGACAATCAGCCCCAGCATTTT
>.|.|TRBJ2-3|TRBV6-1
CASRTSSDTQYF
TGTGCCAGCAGGACTAGTTCCGATACGCAGTATTTT
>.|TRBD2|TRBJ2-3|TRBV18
CASSSLAGVPDTQYF
TGTGCCAGCTCATCACTAGCGGGAGTACCGGATACGCAGTATTTT
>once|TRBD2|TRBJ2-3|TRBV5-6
CASSFRGRGTDTQYF
TGTGCCAGCAGCTTTCGGGGGAGGGGCACAGATACGCAGTATTTT
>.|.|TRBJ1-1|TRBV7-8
CASSFGTPEAFF
TGTGCCAGCAGCTTCGGGACTCCTGAAGCTTTCTTT
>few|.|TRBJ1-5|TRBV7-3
CASSLNNNQPQHF
TGTGCCAGCAGCTTAAACAACAATCAGCCCCAGCATTTT
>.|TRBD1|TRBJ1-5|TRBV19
CASSIHRGEDNQPQHF
TGTGCCAGTAGTATCCACAGGGGTGAGGACAATCAGCCCCAGCATTTT
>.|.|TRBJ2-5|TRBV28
CASRGFGGGGETQYF
TGTGCCAGCAGAGGCTTCGGAGGGGGCGGAGAGACCCAGTACTTC